This is a list of T cell receptor beta chains from one sample in a study of cytomegalovirus exposure and HLA in healthy donors. TCRdb's table, derived via immunoSEQ multiplex PCR, lists solely in-frame clones and lacks some. The sample records about 200,000 clones, around nine tenths being singletons. Sequenced material: PBMCs. The receptors here all came from a woman between 18 and 30 years old in good health and CMV-seropositive. CDR3s include the opening cysteine and the closing phenylalanine or tryptophan. Fields, in order: CDR3 protein, V gene.

CDR3aa: CASKHRSSYEQYF
v_gene: TRBV6-1

CDR3aa: CASHRGVGYF
v_gene: TRBV6-5

CDR3aa: CASSVAPRQGAGDTEAFF
v_gene: TRBV9

CDR3aa: CASSPRGTAQSATNEKLFF
v_gene: TRBV4-1

CDR3aa: CASSSLDRGGYTF
v_gene: TRBV11-2

CDR3aa: CSARGPDTIYF
v_gene: TRBV20-1

CDR3aa: CASSPTSGIADTQYF
v_gene: TRBV7-9

CDR3aa: CAISLDRGPNQPQHF
v_gene: TRBV10-3

CDR3aa: CASRRSSKGQPINTEAFF
v_gene: TRBV7-9

CDR3aa: CASSLRGANYGYTF
v_gene: TRBV5-6

CDR3aa: CASSVESGIYGYTF
v_gene: TRBV9

CDR3aa: CASSQGPNYGYTF
v_gene: TRBV28

CDR3aa: CASSTRTDGIKQYF
v_gene: TRBV28

CDR3aa: CASSDRGGTGELFF
v_gene: TRBV25-1

CDR3aa: CASSVRTDPVSEQYF
v_gene: TRBV9

CDR3aa: CASSYSSTGTDKAFF
v_gene: TRBV6-5

CDR3aa: CASSDGTGVGELFF
v_gene: TRBV6-4

CDR3aa: CASRQGAVVAGELFF
v_gene: TRBV9

CDR3aa: CATRVISATEAFF
v_gene: TRBV15

CDR3aa: CASSPPGDYRQYF
v_gene: TRBV18

CDR3aa: CASSLISQGGGETQYF
v_gene: TRBV5-6

CDR3aa: CATRDRVYGYTF
v_gene: TRBV15

CDR3aa: CASSPWLGSEQFF
v_gene: TRBV5-1

CDR3aa: CASSLGGVGSSYEQYF
v_gene: TRBV5-1

CDR3aa: CASAPRGLAGLGGEQYF
v_gene: TRBV5-1

CDR3aa: CASSITGTRDTEAFF
v_gene: TRBV6-6

CDR3aa: CSVRTGPYGYTF
v_gene: TRBV29-1

CDR3aa: CASSPPPRLAGSDEQFF
v_gene: TRBV7-9

CDR3aa: CASSQRAGGEYNEQFF
v_gene: TRBV4-1

CDR3aa: CATSRDQGTSYYNGYTF
v_gene: TRBV15

CDR3aa: CASSYSGTSGKGTDTQYF
v_gene: TRBV2

CDR3aa: CSVEVDRVSEQYF
v_gene: TRBV29-1

CDR3aa: CASSQEGLAESYEQYF
v_gene: TRBV4-2

CDR3aa: CASSPLEKLFF
v_gene: TRBV11-2

CDR3aa: CASKGGTGIGQPQHF
v_gene: TRBV19

CDR3aa: CASSWTGPVNEKLFF
v_gene: TRBV5-1

CDR3aa: CASSLGGAGPLVGEQYF
v_gene: TRBV7-6

CDR3aa: CASTDPRGTNEKLFF
v_gene: TRBV28

CDR3aa: CASSVGGGRRNTQYF
v_gene: TRBV9

CDR3aa: CASSPTGTALSGANVLTF
v_gene: TRBV18

CDR3aa: CASSLGTSGSLSYEQYF
v_gene: TRBV5-1

CDR3aa: CASSRGTAYRKMNTEAFF
v_gene: TRBV27

CDR3aa: CASSQATGSGSYEQYF
v_gene: TRBV4-1

CDR3aa: CASRLAGGDEQYF
v_gene: TRBV27

CDR3aa: CASSLTAMTYEQYF
v_gene: TRBV13

CDR3aa: CASSELAGVPYEQYF
v_gene: TRBV2

CDR3aa: CASSDTLAGGGYEQYF
v_gene: TRBV6-4

CDR3aa: CASSLASTGGVMAF
v_gene: TRBV7-9

CDR3aa: CASSVDGVNQPQHF
v_gene: TRBV9

CDR3aa: CASSVPSGFGETQYF
v_gene: TRBV28

CDR3aa: CASSLHSAGGFDDTQYF
v_gene: TRBV5-1

CDR3aa: CASSPGTAYNEQFF
v_gene: TRBV28

CDR3aa: CASSSSMNTEAFF
v_gene: TRBV5-4